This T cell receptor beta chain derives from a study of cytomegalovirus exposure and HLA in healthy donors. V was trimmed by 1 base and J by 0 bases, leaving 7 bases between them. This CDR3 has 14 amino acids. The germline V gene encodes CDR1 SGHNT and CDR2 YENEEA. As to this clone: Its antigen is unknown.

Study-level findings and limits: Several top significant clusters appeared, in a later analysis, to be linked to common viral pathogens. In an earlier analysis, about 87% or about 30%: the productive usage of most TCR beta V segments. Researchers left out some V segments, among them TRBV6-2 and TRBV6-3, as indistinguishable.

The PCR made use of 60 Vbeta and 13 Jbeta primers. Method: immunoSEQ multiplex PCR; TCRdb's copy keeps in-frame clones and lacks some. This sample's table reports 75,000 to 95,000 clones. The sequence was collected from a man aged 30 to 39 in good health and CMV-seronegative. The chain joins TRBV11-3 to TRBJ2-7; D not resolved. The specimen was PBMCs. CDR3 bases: TGTGCCAGCAGCTTAGTGTCTTACTCCTACGAGCAGTACTTC. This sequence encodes CASSLVSYSYEQYF. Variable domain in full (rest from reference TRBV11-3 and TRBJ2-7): EAGVVQSPRYKIIEKKQPVAFWCNPISGHNTLYWYLQNLGQGPELLIRYENEEAVDDSQLPKDRFSAERLKGVDSTLKIQPAELGDSAVYLCASSLVSYSYEQYFGPGTRLTVT.